This entry is about one TCR beta chain. The antigen remains unidentified. This cohort consisted of healthy bone marrow donors. This entry belongs to a study of cytomegalovirus exposure and HLA in healthy donors. The study, taken as a whole, reports: An assumption of roughly uniform sequencing depth across donors underlay the presence/absence analyses. Of the V segments, some could not be distinguished, including TRBV6-2 and TRBV6-3, and were excluded.

PCR involved 60 Vbeta and 13 Jbeta primers. Here immunoSEQ multiplex PCR was the method, and the copy in TCRdb shows in-frame clones only, minus some. The sample shows some 150,000 clones, about 72% of them seen only once. Germline CDR1 reads SQVTM; CDR2 reads ANQGSEA. The junction had 5 bases not matched to a gene; V was cut back by 6 bases and J by 5 bases. The CDR3 covers 13 residues. The material sequenced was PBMCs. This clonotype was obtained from a man in his thirties or forties in good health and CMV-seropositive. The V call is TRBV29-1, the J call TRBJ2-1, with 9 bases identical to TRBD1. The CDR3 sequence is CSVTRQGDNEQFF. CDR3 nucleotide sequence: TGCAGCGTGACCAGACAGGGGGACAATGAGCAGTTCTTC.